This TCR beta chain appears in the sequencing data of a study of blood T cell repertoires in COVID-19. Study context: Samples came from the United States, Italy and Spain, spanning acute and convalescent COVID-19. Sources were T cells, B-cell-depleted T cells, or PBMCs; the material itself was cDNA or gDNA.

Germline V gene data show CDR1 as MDHEN and CDR2 as SYDVKM. Trimming stripped 5 bases from V and 2 bases from J, with 10 bases between. CDR3 size: 14 residues. Measured with immunoSEQ multiplex PCR; TCRdb has only the in-frame clones, and not every one. Seen here are about 240,000 clones, 80% to 90% observed once, and the top ten hold 6.2%. The sequencing sample was made of peripheral blood. The chain has TRBV28 and TRBJ1-5, with D possibly TRBD1 on 5 matching bases. The origin of this receptor is a man aged 55 to 70 with acute or convalescent COVID-19. Here the CDR3 reads CASSTDSGNQPQHF. CDR3 in DNA: TGTGCCAGCAGTACCGACAGTGGCAATCAGCCCCAGCATTTT.